This T cell receptor beta chain was documented in a study of cytomegalovirus exposure and HLA in healthy donors. Overall study results and limits: Later on, an analysis found that several of the most significant clusters appeared to be linked to common viral pathogens, which included parvovirus B19. Researchers reported from a later analysis that most CMV-associated TCR beta chains appeared HLA-restricted.

PCR was performed using 60 Vbeta and 13 Jbeta primers. Sequenced by immunoSEQ multiplex PCR; TCRdb stores in-frame clones only, minus some. The sample has approximately 160,000 clones, 68% seen once. Regarding this clone: Its antigen is not identified.

The CDR3 runs 13 residues. V was shortened by 4 bases and J by 7 bases, with 14 bases between the two germline ends. The germline CDR1 and CDR2 sequences are SGHRS and YFSETQ. The rearrangement links TRBV5-1 to TRBJ1-1, with D perhaps TRBD1 (5 bases). The sample was PBMCs. The clonotype comes from a woman in her thirties or forties in good health and CMV-seropositive. DNA for the CDR3: TGCGCCAGCAGCCGGGGGGGTACTGGTGAAGCTTTCTTT. As protein: CASSRGGTGEAFF.